The 7 T cell receptor beta chains in this list originate from one sample, sequenced in a study of CD8 T cells in ankylosing spondylitis. TCRdb re-called the 5' RACE reads with MiXCR, one entry per CDR3 protein. The table has about 92,000 distinct CDR3 sequences, just under 9% seen once. Material: blood, either unsorted or a sorted T cell fraction (not recorded which). The origin of the receptors is a male donor with ankylosing spondylitis or in good health (not recorded which).

This clonotype was counted ten times or more. This chain links TRBV12-3 or TRBV12-4 with TRBJ2-1; D gene unclear. The CDR3 sequence is 10 residues long. Trimming removed 3 bases at V and 15 bases at J, with 9 bases between. Here the CDR3 DNA reads TGTGCCAGCAGTTTCAATGGGCTGTTCTTC. This sequence encodes CASSFNGLFF.

The rearrangement links TRBV3-1 to TRBJ2-7; possibly TRBD2 for D (5 bases). CDR1 is LGHDT, CDR2 YNNKEL, per germline (reference sequence). The CDR3 runs 14 residues. The ends were cut back, 1 base at V and 2 bases at J, with 9 bases in the middle. The CDR3 nucleotides read TGTGCCAGCAGCCAAGGCTCGGGGACCTACGAGCAGTACTTC. It encodes CASSQGSGTYEQYF.

This clonotype was observed at least ten times. The rearrangement joins TRBV3-1 to TRBJ2-2; 8 bases are shared with TRBD1. CDR1 is LGHDT and CDR2 is YNNKEL in the germline V gene (reference sequence). The CDR3 loop spans 17 amino acids. The junction had 9 bases not matched to a gene; V was cut back by 2 bases and J by 4 bases. CDR3 in amino acids: CASSQWSQGAVTGELFF. The CDR3 DNA sequence: TGTGCCAGCAGCCAATGGTCGCAGGGGGCGGTCACCGGGGAGCTGTTTTTT.

There are many counts of this clonotype. The chain uses TRBV2 and TRBJ2-7; D is ambiguous. This CDR3 comprises 12 residues. Trimming left V 3 bases short and J 4 bases short, with 7 bases between. CDR1 is SNHLY and CDR2 is FYNNEI in the germline V gene. The CDR3 loop is CASSDRFYEQYF. CDR3 nucleotide sequence: TGTGCCAGCAGTGACAGGTTTTACGAGCAGTACTTC.

The chain recombines TRBV5-5 with TRBJ2-2; no reliable D call. There are 13 residues in the CDR3. Trimming left V 4 bases short and J 4 bases short, with 8 bases between. Per germline, CDR1 SGHKS and CDR2 YYEKEE (reference sequence). In nucleotides, the CDR3 is TGTGCCAGCAGCACGAGGCCCACCGGGGAGCTGTTTTTT. This sequence encodes CASSTRPTGELFF.

This clonotype was detected many times. The rearrangement uses TRBV18 and TRBJ2-2, with D possibly being TRBD1 (6 bases). The CDR3 is 17 amino acids. Germline V gives CDR1 KGHSH, CDR2 LQKENI. V lost 2 bases and J lost 3, with 16 bases in between. The CDR3 DNA is TGTGCCAGCTCACCAACAGGGATGAGTGCGGACACCGGGGAGCTGTTTTTT. It specifies CASSPTGMSADTGELFF. Full variable domain (outside the CDR3, taken from reference TRBV18 and TRBJ2-2): NAGVMQNPRHLVRRRGQEARLRCSPMKGHSHVYWYRQLPEEGLKFMVYLQKENIIDESGMPKERFSAEFPKEGPSILRIQQVVRGDSAAYFCASSPTGMSADTGELFFGEGSRLTVL.

This clonotype has at least ten counts. The rearrangement uses TRBV20-1 and TRBJ2-1; maybe TRBD1 (6 bases). Trimming cost V 1 base and J 0 bases, with 10 bases left between them. Germline CDR1 DFQATT, CDR2 SNEGSKA (reference sequence). CDR3 size: 15 residues. This CDR3 reads CSARVGQSSYNEQFF. The CDR3 DNA sequence: TGCAGTGCTAGAGTCGGACAGAGCTCCTACAATGAGCAGTTCTTC.